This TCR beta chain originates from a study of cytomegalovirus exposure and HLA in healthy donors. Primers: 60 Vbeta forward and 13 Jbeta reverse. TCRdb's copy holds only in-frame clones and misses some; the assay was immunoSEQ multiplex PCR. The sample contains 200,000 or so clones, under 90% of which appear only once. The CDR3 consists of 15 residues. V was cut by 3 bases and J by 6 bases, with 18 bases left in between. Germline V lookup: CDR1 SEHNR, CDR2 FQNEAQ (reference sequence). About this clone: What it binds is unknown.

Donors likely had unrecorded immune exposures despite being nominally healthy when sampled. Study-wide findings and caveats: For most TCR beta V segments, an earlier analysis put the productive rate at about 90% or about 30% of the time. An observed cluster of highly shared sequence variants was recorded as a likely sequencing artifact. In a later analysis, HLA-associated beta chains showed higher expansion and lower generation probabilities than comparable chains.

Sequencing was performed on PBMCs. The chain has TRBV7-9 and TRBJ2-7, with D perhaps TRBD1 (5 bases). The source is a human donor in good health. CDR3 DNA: TGTGCCAGCAGCTTCATGACGGGCCAGGGCGTCGAGCAGTACTTC. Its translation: CASSFMTGQGVEQYF. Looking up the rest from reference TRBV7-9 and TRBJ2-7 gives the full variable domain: DTGVSQNPRHKITKRGQNVTFRCDPISEHNRLYWYRQTLGQGPEFLTYFQNEAQLEKSRLLSDRFSAERPKGSFSTLEIQRTEQGDSAMYLCASSFMTGQGVEQYFGPGTRLTVT.